The T cell receptor (beta chain) described here comes from a study of lung T cells in sarcoidosis with Löfgren's syndrome. Each CDR3 protein gets one entry after TCRdb re-called the reads with MiXCR. The sample holds roughly 3,500 distinct CDR3 sequences, 17% seen once. This clonotype is medium-sized by share. Input material: CD4+ T cells from bronchoalveolar lavage. This sequence was found in a human donor with sarcoidosis (Löfgren's syndrome or another form), or a control subject (not recorded which).

The CDR3 sequence: CASSEYGAGDTEAFF. The CDR3 coding sequence is TGTGCCAGCAGTGAATACGGGGCAGGGGACACTGAAGCTTTCTTT. The chain is built from TRBV2 and TRBJ1-1; a possible D gene is TRBD1 (6 bases). Germline V gene data show CDR1 as SNHLY and CDR2 as FYNNEI. Trimming took 2 bases from V and 3 from J, leaving 13 bases between them. This CDR3 region has 15 residues. Filled out from reference TRBV2 and TRBJ1-1, the complete variable domain reads EPEVTQTPSHQVTQMGQEVILRCVPISNHLYFYWYRQILGQKVEFLVSFYNNEISEKSEIFDDQFSVERPDGSNFTLKIRSTKLEDSAMYFCASSEYGAGDTEAFFGQGTRLTVV.